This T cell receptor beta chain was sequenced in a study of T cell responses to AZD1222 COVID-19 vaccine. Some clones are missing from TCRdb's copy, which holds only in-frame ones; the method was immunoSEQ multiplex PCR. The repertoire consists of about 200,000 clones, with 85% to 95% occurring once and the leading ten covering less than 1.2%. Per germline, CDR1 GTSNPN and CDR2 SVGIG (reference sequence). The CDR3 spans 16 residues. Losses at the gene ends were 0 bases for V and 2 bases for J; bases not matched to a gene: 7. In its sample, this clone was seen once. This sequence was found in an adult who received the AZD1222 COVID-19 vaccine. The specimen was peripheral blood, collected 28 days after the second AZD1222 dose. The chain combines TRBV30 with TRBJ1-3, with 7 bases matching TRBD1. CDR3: CAWSVLSGTAGNTIYF. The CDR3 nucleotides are TGTGCCTGGAGTGTGCTTTCCGGGACAGCTGGAAACACCATATATTTT. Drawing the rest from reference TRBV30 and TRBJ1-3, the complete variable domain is SQTIHQWPATLVQPVGSPLSLECTVEGTSNPNLYWYRQAAGRGLQLLFYSVGIGQISSEVPQNLSASRPQDRQFILSSKKLLLSDSGFYLCAWSVLSGTAGNTIYFGEGSWLTVV.